This note documents a single T cell receptor beta chain sequence. Its specificity is unknown. As originally analysed: Productive clonotypes were detectable down to 2.59 x 10-5 frequency. The repertoire was sequenced with immunoSEQ multiplex PCR; TCRdb's copy has only in-frame clones and lacks some. The DNA was the basis for D and trimming; V, J and clone size are from that table. The repertoire holds tens of thousands of clones, with about four fifths as singletons. This entry belongs to a study of STAT5B mutations in CD4+ large granular lymphocyte leukemia. Germline CDR1 is SGHRS and CDR2 is YFSETQ. The CDR3 contains 15 residues. V shed 2 bases and J 7 bases; nucleotides not matched to a gene: 9. Notes on the study in general: The CD4+ versus CD8+ T-LGLL clonality difference may reflect limited sample size. Without putative leukemic clones, patient CD4-sorted repertoires remained more clonal than healthy CD4+ repertoires.

The V call is TRBV5-1, the J call TRBJ2-1, with 7 bases aligning to TRBD1. Material for sequencing was CD4+ T cells from blood buffy coats. This receptor was taken from a human donor in good health. CDR3: CASSFNRGGENEQFF. Here the CDR3 DNA reads TGCGCCAGCAGCTTTAACAGGGGCGGTGAGAATGAGCAGTTCTTC.